This TCR beta chain was sequenced in a study of immune cell composition in non-small cell lung cancer. The assay was immunoSEQ multiplex PCR, and TCRdb's table has in-frame clones only and misses some. The sample has around 1,800 clones; around three quarters are singletons. The germline V and J ends were trimmed by 6 bases and 2 bases, with 14 bases remaining between them. Germline CDR1 is LGHNT and CDR2 is FRNRAP. CDR3 length equals 15 residues. Normal lung was taken at the farthest possible site, at least 3 cm from tumour. V is TRBV12-5 and J is TRBJ1-3; D not certain. This receptor was taken from a human donor with non-small cell lung cancer. The sample was non-adjacent lung tissue. The CDR3 loop reads CASGNPQNTGNTIYF. DNA of the CDR3: TGTGCTAGTGGCAATCCACAGAACACTGGAAACACCATATATTTT.